This T cell receptor (beta chain) was captured by sequencing in a study of T-cell reconstitution after alpha-beta-depleted transplantation in children. This clonotype was counted at least ten times. A library of TCRbeta sequences, prepared with unique molecular identifiers, was generated. One entry per CDR3 protein results from TCRdb running MiXCR on the PCR reads. This table holds 210,000 or so distinct CDR3 sequences, roughly 10% found once. The germline V and J ends were trimmed by 4 bases and 0 bases, with 4 bases remaining between them. This CDR3 has 13 amino acids. Germline V lookup: CDR1 WSHSY, CDR2 SAAADI.

The material sequenced was PBMCs from the stem cell graft donor, taken from the stem cell graft. This chain links TRBV10-2 with TRBJ1-5; D unresolved. This receptor was taken from a human donor who donated a stem cell graft to a child with acute lymphoblastic leukemia. The CDR3 sequence is CASSGHSNQPQHF. The DNA of the CDR3 is TGCGCCAGCAGTGGCCATAGCAATCAGCCCCAGCATTTT.